This TCR beta chain was recorded in a study of cytomegalovirus exposure and HLA in healthy donors. Germline-derived CDR1 and CDR2 are SGDLS and YYNGEE. CDR3 length: 14 amino acids. V gave up 3 bases and J gave up 8 bases, with 17 bases separating them. Clones were read by immunoSEQ multiplex PCR, and TCRdb kept only the in-frame ones, dropping some. This table has over 200,000 clones, around 86% appearing once. This chain links TRBV9 with TRBJ1-2; D unclear. Sequencing was done on a sample of PBMCs. This TCR was sampled from a woman younger than 35 in good health and CMV-seropositive. The CDR3 nucleotides are TGTGCCAGCAGCGGGGTTAATTTAGCATCCGGCTACACCTTC. This encodes CASSGVNLASGYTF.